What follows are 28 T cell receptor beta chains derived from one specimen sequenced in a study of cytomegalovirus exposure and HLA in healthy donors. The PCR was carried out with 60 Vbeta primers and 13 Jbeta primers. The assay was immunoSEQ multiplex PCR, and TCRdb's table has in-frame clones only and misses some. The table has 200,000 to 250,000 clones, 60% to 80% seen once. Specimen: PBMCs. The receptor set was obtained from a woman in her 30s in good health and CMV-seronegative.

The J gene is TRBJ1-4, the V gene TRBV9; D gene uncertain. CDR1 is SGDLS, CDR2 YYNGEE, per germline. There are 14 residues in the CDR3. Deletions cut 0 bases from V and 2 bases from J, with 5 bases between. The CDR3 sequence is CASSVGATNEKLFF. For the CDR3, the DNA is TGTGCCAGCAGCGTAGGGGCGACTAATGAAAAACTGTTTTTT.

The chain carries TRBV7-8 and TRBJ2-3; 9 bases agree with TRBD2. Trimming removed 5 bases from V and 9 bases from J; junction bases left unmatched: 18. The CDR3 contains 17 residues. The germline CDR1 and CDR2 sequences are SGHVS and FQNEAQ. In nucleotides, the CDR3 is TGTGCCAGCAGCCCCCGGGGTGCTATAGCGGGGGTTGGAACGCAGTATTTT. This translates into CASSPRGAIAGVGTQYF.

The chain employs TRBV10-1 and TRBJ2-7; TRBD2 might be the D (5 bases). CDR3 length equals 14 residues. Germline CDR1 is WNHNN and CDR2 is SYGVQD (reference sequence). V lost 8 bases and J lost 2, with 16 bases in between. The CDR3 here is CASQEAGKPYEQYF. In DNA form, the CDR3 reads TGCGCCAGCCAAGAGGCGGGCAAGCCCTACGAGCAGTACTTC.

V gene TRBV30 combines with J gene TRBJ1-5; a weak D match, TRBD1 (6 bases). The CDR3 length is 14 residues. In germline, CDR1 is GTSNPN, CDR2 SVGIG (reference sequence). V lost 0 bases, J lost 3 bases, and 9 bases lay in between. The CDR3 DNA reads TGTGCCTGGAGTGTAAAGGGGGACAATCAGCCCCAGCATTTT. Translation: CAWSVKGDNQPQHF.

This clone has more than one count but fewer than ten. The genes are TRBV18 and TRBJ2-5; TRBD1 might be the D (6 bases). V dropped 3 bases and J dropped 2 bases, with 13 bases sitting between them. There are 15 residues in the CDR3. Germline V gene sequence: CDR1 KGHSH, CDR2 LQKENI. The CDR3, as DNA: TGTGCCAGCTCACCTCTCAGGGGCCCTCAAGAGACCCAGTACTTC. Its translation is CASSPLRGPQETQYF.

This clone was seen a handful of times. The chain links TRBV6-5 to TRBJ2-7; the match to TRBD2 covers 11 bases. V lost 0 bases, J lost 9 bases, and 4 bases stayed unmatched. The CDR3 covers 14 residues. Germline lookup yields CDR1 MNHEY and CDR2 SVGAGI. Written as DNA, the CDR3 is TGTGCCAGCAGTTACTCTAGCGGGGGGGCCGGGCAGTACTTC. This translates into CASSYSSGGAGQYF.

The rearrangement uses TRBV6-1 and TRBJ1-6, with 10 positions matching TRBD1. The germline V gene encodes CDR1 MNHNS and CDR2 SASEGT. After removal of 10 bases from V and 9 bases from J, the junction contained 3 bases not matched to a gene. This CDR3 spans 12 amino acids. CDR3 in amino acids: CATDRGLSPLHF. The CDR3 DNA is TGTGCCACTGACAGGGGGCTTTCACCCCTCCACTTT.

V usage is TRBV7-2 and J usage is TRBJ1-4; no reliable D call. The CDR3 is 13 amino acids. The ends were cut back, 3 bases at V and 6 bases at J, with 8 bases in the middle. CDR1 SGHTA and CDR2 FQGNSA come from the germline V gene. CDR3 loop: CASSFRGYEKLFF. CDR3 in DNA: TGTGCCAGCAGCTTTCGAGGATATGAAAAACTGTTTTTT.

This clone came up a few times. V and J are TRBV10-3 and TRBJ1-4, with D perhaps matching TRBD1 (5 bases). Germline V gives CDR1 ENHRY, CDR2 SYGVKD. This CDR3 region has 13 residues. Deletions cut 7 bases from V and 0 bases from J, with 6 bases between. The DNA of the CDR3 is TGTGCCATCACGACAGCAACTAATGAAAAACTGTTTTTT. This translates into CAITTATNEKLFF.

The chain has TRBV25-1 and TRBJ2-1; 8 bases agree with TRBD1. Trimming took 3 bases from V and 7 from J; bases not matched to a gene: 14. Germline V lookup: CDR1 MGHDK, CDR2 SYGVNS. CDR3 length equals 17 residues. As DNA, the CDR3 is TGTGCCAGCAGTGATTCCGGGACAGGAAATCGGGGGAATGAGCAGTTCTTC. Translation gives CASSDSGTGNRGNEQFF.

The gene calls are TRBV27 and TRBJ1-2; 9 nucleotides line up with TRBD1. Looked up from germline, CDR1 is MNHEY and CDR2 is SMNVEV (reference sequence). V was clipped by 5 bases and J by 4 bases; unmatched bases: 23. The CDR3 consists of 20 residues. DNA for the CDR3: TGTGCCAGCAGTACATACCAATATCGGCCTAGGGACAGGGCTCTCTATGGCTACACCTTC. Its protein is CASSTYQYRPRDRALYGYTF.

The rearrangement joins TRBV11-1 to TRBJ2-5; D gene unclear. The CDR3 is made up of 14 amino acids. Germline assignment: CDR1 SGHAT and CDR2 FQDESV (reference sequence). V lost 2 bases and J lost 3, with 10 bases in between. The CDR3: CASSLYGVKETQYF. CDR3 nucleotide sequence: TGTGCCAGCAGCTTATACGGAGTTAAAGAGACCCAGTACTTC.

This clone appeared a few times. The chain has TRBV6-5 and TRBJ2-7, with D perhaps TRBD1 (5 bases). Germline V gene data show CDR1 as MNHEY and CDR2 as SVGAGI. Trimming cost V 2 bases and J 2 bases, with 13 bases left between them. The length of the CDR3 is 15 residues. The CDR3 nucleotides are TGTGCCAGCAGTTACCCCAGGGCAGGCGCCTACGAGCAGTACTTC. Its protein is CASSYPRAGAYEQYF.

The DNA of the CDR3 is TGTGCCAGCAGCTCCCGGGACAGGGGGCTTCAGCCCCAGCATTTT. Amino acids: CASSSRDRGLQPQHF. The V gene is TRBV7-8, the J gene TRBJ1-5; 12 nucleotides agree with TRBD1. The CDR3 contains 15 residues. Per the germline V gene, CDR1 is SGHVS and CDR2 is FQNEAQ. Losses at the gene ends were 4 bases for V and 6 bases for J; bases not matched to a gene: 4. Variable domain in full (rest from reference TRBV7-8 and TRBJ1-5): GAGVSQSPRYKVAKRGQDVALRCDPISGHVSLFWYQQALGQGPEFLTYFQNEAQLDKSGLPSDRFFAERPEGSVSTLKIQRTQQEDSAVYLCASSSRDRGLQPQHFGDGTRLSIL.

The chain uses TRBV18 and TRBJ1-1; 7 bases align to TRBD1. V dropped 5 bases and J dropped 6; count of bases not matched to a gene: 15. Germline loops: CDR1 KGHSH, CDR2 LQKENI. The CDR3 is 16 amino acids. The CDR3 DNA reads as TGTGCCAGCTCAAGAATGGCAGGGGGTTCGGTAGCTGAAGCTTTCTTT. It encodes CASSRMAGGSVAEAFF.

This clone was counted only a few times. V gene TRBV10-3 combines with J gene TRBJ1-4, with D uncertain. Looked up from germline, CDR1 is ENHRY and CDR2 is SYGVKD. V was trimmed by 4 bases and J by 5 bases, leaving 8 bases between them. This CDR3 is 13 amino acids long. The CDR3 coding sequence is TGTGCCATCAGTGGCGGATCGAATGAAAAACTGTTTTTT. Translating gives CAISGGSNEKLFF.

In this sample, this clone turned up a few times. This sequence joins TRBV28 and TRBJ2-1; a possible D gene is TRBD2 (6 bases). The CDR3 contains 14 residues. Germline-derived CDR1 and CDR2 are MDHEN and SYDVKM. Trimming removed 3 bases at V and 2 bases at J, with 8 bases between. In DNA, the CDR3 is TGTGCCAGCAGTTTCACTAGCACCTACAATGAGCAGTTCTTC. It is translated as CASSFTSTYNEQFF.

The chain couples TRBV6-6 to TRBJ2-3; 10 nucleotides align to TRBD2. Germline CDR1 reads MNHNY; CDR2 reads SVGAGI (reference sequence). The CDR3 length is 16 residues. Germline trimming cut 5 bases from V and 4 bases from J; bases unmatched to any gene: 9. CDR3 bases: TGTGCCAGCAGTCTGACTAGCGGGTCCGAAGCAGATACGCAGTATTTT. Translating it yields CASSLTSGSEADTQYF.

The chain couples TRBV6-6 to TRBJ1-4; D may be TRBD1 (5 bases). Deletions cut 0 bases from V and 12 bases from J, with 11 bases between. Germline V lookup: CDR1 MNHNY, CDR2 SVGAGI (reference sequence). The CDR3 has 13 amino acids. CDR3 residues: CASSYSWEGQLFF. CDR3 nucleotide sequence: TGTGCCAGCAGTTACTCGTGGGAGGGGCAACTGTTTTTT.

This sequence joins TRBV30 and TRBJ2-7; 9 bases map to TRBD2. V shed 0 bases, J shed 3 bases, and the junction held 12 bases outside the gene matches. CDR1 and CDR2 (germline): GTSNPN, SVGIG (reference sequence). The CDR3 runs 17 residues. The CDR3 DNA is TGTGCCTGGAGTGTAAATCGGCTAGCGGGACGGTTCTACGAGCAGTACTTC. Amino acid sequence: CAWSVNRLAGRFYEQYF.

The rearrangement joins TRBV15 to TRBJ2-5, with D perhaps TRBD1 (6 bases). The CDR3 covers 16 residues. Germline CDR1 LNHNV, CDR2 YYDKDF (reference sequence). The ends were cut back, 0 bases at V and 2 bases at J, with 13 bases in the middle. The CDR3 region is CATSRETGTYQETQYF. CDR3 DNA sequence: TGTGCCACCAGCAGAGAGACCGGGACATATCAAGAGACCCAGTACTTC.

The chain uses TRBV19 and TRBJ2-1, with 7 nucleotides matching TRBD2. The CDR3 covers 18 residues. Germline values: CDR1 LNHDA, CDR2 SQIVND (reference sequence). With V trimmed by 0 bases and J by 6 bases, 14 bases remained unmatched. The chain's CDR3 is CASSIDLVPGGGSNEQFF. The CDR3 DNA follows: TGTGCCAGTAGTATAGATTTGGTACCGGGAGGAGGGAGCAATGAGCAGTTCTTC.

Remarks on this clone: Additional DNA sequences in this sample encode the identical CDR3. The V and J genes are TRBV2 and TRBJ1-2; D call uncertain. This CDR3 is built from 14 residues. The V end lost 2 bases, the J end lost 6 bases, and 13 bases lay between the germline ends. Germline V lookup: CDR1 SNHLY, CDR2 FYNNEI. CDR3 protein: CASSERGSSHGYTF. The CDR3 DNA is TGTGCCAGCAGTGAACGTGGTAGTTCCCATGGCTACACCTTC.

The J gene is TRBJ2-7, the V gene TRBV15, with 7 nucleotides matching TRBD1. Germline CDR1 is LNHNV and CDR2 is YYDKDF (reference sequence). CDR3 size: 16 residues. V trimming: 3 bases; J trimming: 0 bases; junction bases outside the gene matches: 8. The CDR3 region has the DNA TGTGCCACCAGCAGCGAAACGACAGGGAGCTCCTACGAGCAGTACTTC. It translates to CATSSETTGSSYEQYF.

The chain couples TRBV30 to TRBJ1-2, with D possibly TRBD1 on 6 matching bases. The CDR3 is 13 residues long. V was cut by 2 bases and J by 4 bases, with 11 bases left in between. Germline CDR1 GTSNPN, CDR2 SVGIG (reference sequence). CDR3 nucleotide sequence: TGTGCCTGGAGTCCACAACAGGGCTATGGCTACACCTTC. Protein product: CAWSPQQGYGYTF. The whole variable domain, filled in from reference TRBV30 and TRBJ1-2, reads SQTIHQWPATLVQPVGSPLSLECTVEGTSNPNLYWYRQAAGRGLQLLFYSVGIGQISSEVPQNLSASRPQDRQFILSSKKLLLSDSGFYLCAWSPQQGYGYTFGSGTRLTVV.

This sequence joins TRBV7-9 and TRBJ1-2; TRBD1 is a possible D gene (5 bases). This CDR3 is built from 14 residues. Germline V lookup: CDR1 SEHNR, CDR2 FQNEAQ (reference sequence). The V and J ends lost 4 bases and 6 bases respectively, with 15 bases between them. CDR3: CASSSRQSLDGYTF. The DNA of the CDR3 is TGTGCCAGCAGCTCCAGACAGTCTTTGGATGGCTACACCTTC.

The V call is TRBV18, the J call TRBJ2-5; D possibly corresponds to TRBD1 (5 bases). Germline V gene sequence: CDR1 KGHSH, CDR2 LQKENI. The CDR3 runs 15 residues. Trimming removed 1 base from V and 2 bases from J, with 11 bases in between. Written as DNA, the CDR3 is TGTGCCAGCTCACCACGGACAACCGCACAAGAGACCCAGTACTTC. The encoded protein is CASSPRTTAQETQYF.

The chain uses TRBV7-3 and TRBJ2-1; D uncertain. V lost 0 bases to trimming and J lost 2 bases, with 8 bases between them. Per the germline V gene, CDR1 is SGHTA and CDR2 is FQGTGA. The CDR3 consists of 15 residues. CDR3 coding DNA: TGTGCCAGCAGCTTAACATGGGCCCCCTACAATGAGCAGTTCTTC. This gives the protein CASSLTWAPYNEQFF.